This TCR beta chain appears in the sequencing data of a study of CD8 T cells in ankylosing spondylitis. MiXCR was run by TCRdb on the 5' RACE reads, yielding one entry per CDR3 protein. Among roughly 250,000 distinct CDR3 sequences listed, around 7.8% were seen once. This clonotype was counted many times. No antigen is known for it. Germline V gives CDR1 SEHNR, CDR2 FQNEAQ (reference sequence). V was shortened by 2 bases and J by 5 bases, with 6 bases between the two germline ends. The length of the CDR3 is 12 residues. Findings and limits, study-wide: There was reportedly significant enrichment of clones that were disease-linked in matched ankylosing spondylitis synovial fluid. It appeared that ankylosing spondylitis blood was characterized by a TCR beta motif of roughly 8 highly homologous variants.

The chain links TRBV7-9 to TRBJ1-2; D is unclear. The clonotype originates from a male donor with ankylosing spondylitis or in good health (not recorded which). Sequencing was carried out using blood, either unsorted or a sorted T cell fraction (not recorded which). The CDR3 region has the DNA TGTGCCAGCAGCTTACCTCCATATGGCTACACCTTC. It yields the protein CASSLPPYGYTF.